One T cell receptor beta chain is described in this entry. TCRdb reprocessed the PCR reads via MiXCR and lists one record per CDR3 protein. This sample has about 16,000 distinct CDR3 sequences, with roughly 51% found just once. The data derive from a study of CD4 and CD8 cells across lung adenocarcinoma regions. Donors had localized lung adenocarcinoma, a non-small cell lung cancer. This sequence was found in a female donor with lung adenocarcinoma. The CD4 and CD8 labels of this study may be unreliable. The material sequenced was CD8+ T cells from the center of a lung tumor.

For the CDR3, the DNA is TGTGCCATCAGAGGACGATCGGACGCCGCCAATGAGCAGTTCTTC. Translating gives CAIRGRSDAANEQFF. The gene calls are TRBV10-3 and TRBJ2-1; D is ambiguous. Trimming cost V 6 bases and J 6 bases, with 18 bases left between them. Germline V gene lookup returns CDR1 ENHRY and CDR2 SYGVKD. The CDR3 is 15 amino acids.